This TCR beta chain was captured by sequencing in a study of a mutant IDH1 vaccine in newly diagnosed glioma. Background on the study: Vaccine administration was initiated 4-6 weeks following radiotherapy alone, or with temozolomide cycles.

Time point of the sample: week 23, last vaccination. Doses of 300 ug of mutant IDH1 20-mer peptide were given with topical imiquimod. New astrocytomas of WHO grade 3 or 4 that were IDH1-mutant and ATRX-lost were found in the donors. The CDR3 is 13 residues long. Trimming removed 0 bases from V and 9 bases from J, with 11 bases in between. Looked up from germline, CDR1 is MNHNS and CDR2 is SASEGT. Of note for this clone: The antigen is not known.

Generated by immunoSEQ multiplex PCR, the TCRdb table keeps only in-frame clones and is missing some. The sample yields around 78,000 clones, 65% to 90% seen once. This receptor was obtained from a man aged 25-45 years with glioma. Some clones in this sample may be carry-over from other donors' samples. Source: PBMCs, taken from a glioma patient whose treatment included an IDH1 peptide vaccine. The rearrangement joins TRBV6-1 to TRBJ1-1; the D is unclear. The CDR3 spells CASSEAAKAQAFF. CDR3 nucleotide sequence: TGTGCCAGCAGTGAAGCGGCCAAGGCACAAGCTTTCTTT.